This is a list of T cell receptor beta chains from one sample in a study of identical twins. Each CDR3 protein is one row after TCRdb ran MiXCR on the 5' RACE reads. This sample has 470,000 or so distinct CDR3 sequences; 24% occur once, and the top ten carry about 2.7%. The sample was also linked to a second study, of T cells expressing NK-cell markers.

The sample consisted of CD4+ T cells sorted from blood. These receptors all come from a woman between 18 and 30 years old in good health. CDR3s include the opening cysteine and the closing phenylalanine or tryptophan. A D gene is named only where the DNA matches it firmly. Only some rows state a clone size, as once, few, many or a class for expanded clones.

v_call: TRBV6-5
d_call: TRBD2
j_call: TRBJ2-7
clone_size: NA
cdr3_nt: TGTGCCAGCAGTTCTGCAGCGGGAGGGCTGTACGAGCAGTACTTC
cdr3_aa: CASSSAAGGLYEQYF

v_call: TRBV29-1
d_call: TRBD2
j_call: TRBJ2-7
clone_size: NA
cdr3_nt: TGCAGCGTTGACCCCGGGACTAGAGGAAACGAGCAGTACTTC
cdr3_aa: CSVDPGTRGNEQYF

v_call: TRBV12-3/TRBV12-4
d_call: NA
j_call: TRBJ2-3
clone_size: NA
cdr3_nt: TGTGCCAGCAGTTTAGGGGTCCCCTGGGCAACAGATACGCAGTATTTT
cdr3_aa: CASSLGVPWATDTQYF

v_call: TRBV7-8
d_call: NA
j_call: TRBJ1-1
clone_size: few
cdr3_nt: TGTGCCAGCAGGCGGACTGTGGGGACTTTTAACACTGAAGCTTTCTTT
cdr3_aa: CASRRTVGTFNTEAFF

v_call: TRBV20-1
d_call: TRBD1
j_call: TRBJ2-7
clone_size: NA
cdr3_nt: TGCAGTGCTAGAGCCAGGGGGACCTACGAGCAGTACTTC
cdr3_aa: CSARARGTYEQYF

v_call: TRBV29-1
d_call: NA
j_call: TRBJ2-7
clone_size: few
cdr3_nt: TGCAGCGTGACCCGAGGCCACTCCTACGAGCAGTACTTC
cdr3_aa: CSVTRGHSYEQYF

v_call: TRBV6-5
d_call: NA
j_call: TRBJ1-3
clone_size: NA
cdr3_nt: TGTGCCAGCAGTTACGGGGAGCTGGGTGGAAACACCATATATTTT
cdr3_aa: CASSYGELGGNTIYF

v_call: TRBV7-4
d_call: TRBD2
j_call: TRBJ2-7
clone_size: once
cdr3_nt: TGTGTCACCAGCGAGGGGACCGGGACTAGCGGGAGAGGCGGCAACGAGCAGTACTTC
cdr3_aa: CVTSEGTGTSGRGGNEQYF

v_call: TRBV7-2
d_call: TRBD2
j_call: TRBJ2-1
clone_size: NA
cdr3_nt: TGTGCCAGCAGCCTCGGACCGGGACTAGCGGTCAATGAGCAGTTCTTC
cdr3_aa: CASSLGPGLAVNEQFF

v_call: TRBV19
d_call: NA
j_call: TRBJ2-1
clone_size: NA
cdr3_nt: TGTGCCAGTAGTATCCCTGGAGCGGCAAGCTCCTACAATGAGCAGTTCTTC
cdr3_aa: CASSIPGAASSYNEQFF

v_call: TRBV6-1
d_call: NA
j_call: TRBJ2-2
clone_size: NA
cdr3_nt: TGTGCCAGCAGAGAAGGGGGTCGCGGGGAGCTGTTTTTT
cdr3_aa: CASREGGRGELFF

v_call: TRBV20-1
d_call: NA
j_call: TRBJ1-1
clone_size: NA
cdr3_nt: TGCAGTGCTAGAGATGGGCGTCGAGCTTTCTTT
cdr3_aa: CSARDGRRAFF

v_call: TRBV20-1
d_call: NA
j_call: TRBJ2-5
clone_size: NA
cdr3_nt: TGCAGTGCTAGAGGGTGGGAATGGACCCAGTACTTC
cdr3_aa: CSARGWEWTQYF

v_call: TRBV21-1
d_call: NA
j_call: TRBJ2-2
clone_size: NA
cdr3_nt: TGTGCCAGCAGCAAAGACAGGACTCATTGGCCCGCGAACACCGGGGAGCTGTTTTTT
cdr3_aa: CASSKDRTHWPANTGELFF

v_call: TRBV29-1
d_call: NA
j_call: TRBJ1-2
clone_size: NA
cdr3_nt: TGCAGCGTTGGATCCGACAGTAACTATGGCTACACCTTC
cdr3_aa: CSVGSDSNYGYTF

v_call: TRBV6-2/TRBV6-3
d_call: NA
j_call: TRBJ2-1
clone_size: NA
cdr3_nt: TGTGCCAGCAGGAGCGACCACAATGAGCAGTTCTTC
cdr3_aa: CASRSDHNEQFF

v_call: TRBV10-3
d_call: NA
j_call: TRBJ2-1
clone_size: few
cdr3_nt: TGTGCCATCAGTGTCAGTAATGAGCAGTTCTTC
cdr3_aa: CAISVSNEQFF

v_call: TRBV4-3
d_call: NA
j_call: TRBJ2-7
clone_size: NA
cdr3_nt: TGCGCCAGCAGCCATCAGGGGAGCTCCTACGAGCAGTACTTC
cdr3_aa: CASSHQGSSYEQYF

v_call: TRBV2
d_call: TRBD2
j_call: TRBJ2-7
clone_size: few
cdr3_nt: TGTGCCAGCATGGGACTAGCGGGGGTAAACGAGCAGTACTTC
cdr3_aa: CASMGLAGVNEQYF

v_call: TRBV12-3/TRBV12-4
d_call: TRBD1
j_call: TRBJ2-7
clone_size: few
cdr3_nt: TGTGCCAGCAGCCCCGGGACAGGGTCCTTCTCCTACGAGCAGTACTTC
cdr3_aa: CASSPGTGSFSYEQYF

v_call: TRBV30
d_call: NA
j_call: TRBJ2-6
clone_size: NA
cdr3_nt: TGTGCCTGGAGTAACTCCGTATCTGGGGCCAACGTCCTGACTTTC
cdr3_aa: CAWSNSVSGANVLTF

v_call: TRBV12-3/TRBV12-4
d_call: NA
j_call: TRBJ2-2
clone_size: many
cdr3_nt: TGTGCCAGCAGTTCCGGACAGAACACCGGGGAGCTGTTTTTT
cdr3_aa: CASSSGQNTGELFF

v_call: TRBV12-3/TRBV12-4
d_call: NA
j_call: TRBJ2-7
clone_size: many
cdr3_nt: TGTGCCAGCAGTTACACCTACGAGCAGTACTTC
cdr3_aa: CASSYTYEQYF

v_call: TRBV6-1
d_call: TRBD2
j_call: TRBJ2-3
clone_size: NA
cdr3_nt: TGTGCCAGCAGCCGCGGACTAGCGGGGATAAGCACAGATACGCAGTATTTT
cdr3_aa: CASSRGLAGISTDTQYF

v_call: TRBV5-1
d_call: NA
j_call: TRBJ2-7
clone_size: few
cdr3_nt: TGCGCCAGCAGCTTGGACCCAAACTACGAGCAGTACTTC
cdr3_aa: CASSLDPNYEQYF

v_call: TRBV15
d_call: NA
j_call: TRBJ1-4
clone_size: few
cdr3_nt: TGTGCCACCAGCAGAGGACAGCGGAAACTGTTTTTT
cdr3_aa: CATSRGQRKLFF

v_call: TRBV12-3/TRBV12-4
d_call: NA
j_call: TRBJ1-4
clone_size: few
cdr3_nt: TGTGCCAGCAACGAGGGAGTTAATGAAAAACTGTTTTTT
cdr3_aa: CASNEGVNEKLFF

v_call: TRBV20-1
d_call: NA
j_call: TRBJ2-1
clone_size: many
cdr3_nt: TGCAGTGCAAGAAGGGATAACCGGGGGAATGAGCAGTTCTTC
cdr3_aa: CSARRDNRGNEQFF

v_call: TRBV20-1
d_call: NA
j_call: TRBJ2-5
clone_size: few
cdr3_nt: TGCAGTGTCGCGACTAGCCAAGAGACCCAGTACTTC
cdr3_aa: CSVATSQETQYF

v_call: TRBV6-1
d_call: TRBD2
j_call: TRBJ2-1
clone_size: few
cdr3_nt: TGTGCCAGCCGGACCGGGACTAGCTTCAATGAGCAGTTCTTC
cdr3_aa: CASRTGTSFNEQFF

v_call: TRBV29-1
d_call: NA
j_call: TRBJ2-6
clone_size: NA
cdr3_nt: TGCAGCGCACAGCAGGGCTCTGGGGCCAACGTCCTGACTTTC
cdr3_aa: CSAQQGSGANVLTF

v_call: TRBV2
d_call: TRBD1
j_call: TRBJ2-1
clone_size: many
cdr3_nt: TGTGCCAGCAGGTCCCGACAGGGGGCAGGCAATGAGCAGTTCTTC
cdr3_aa: CASRSRQGAGNEQFF

v_call: TRBV20-1
d_call: TRBD2
j_call: TRBJ2-3
clone_size: NA
cdr3_nt: TGCAGTGCTAGTCGCGGACTAGGCCTCACAGATACGCAGTATTTT
cdr3_aa: CSASRGLGLTDTQYF

v_call: TRBV10-3
d_call: NA
j_call: TRBJ2-1
clone_size: few
cdr3_nt: TGTGCCATCAGAGAAGAACCTCTAGGCAATGAGCAGTTCTTC
cdr3_aa: CAIREEPLGNEQFF

v_call: TRBV9
d_call: NA
j_call: TRBJ2-5
clone_size: few
cdr3_nt: TGTGCCAGCAGCGCCCAAGCTCGGGAGACCCAGTACTTC
cdr3_aa: CASSAQARETQYF